These 14 T cell receptor beta chains share one sample of origin, sequenced in a study of response to subunit inactivated influenza vaccine. TCRdb re-called the RT-PCR reads with MiXCR, one entry per CDR3 protein. This sample has hundreds of thousands of distinct CDR3 sequences, with approximately 10% found just once. The sequences come from PBMCs from blood, collected on the day of vaccination. The origin of the receptors is a man aged 50-59 years who received an inactivated influenza vaccine.

This clonotype was detected many times. The chain uses TRBV29-1 and TRBJ2-7; tentatively, D is TRBD1 or TRBD2 (6 bases each). Trimming left V 3 bases short and J 3 bases short, with 12 bases between. There are 13 residues in the CDR3. CDR1 is SQVTM and CDR2 is ANQGSEA in the germline V gene. CDR3 protein: CSVDSGGGYEQYF. CDR3 nucleotides: TGCAGCGTTGATTCCGGAGGGGGCTACGAGCAGTACTTC.

This clonotype appeared many times. The chain uses TRBV24-1 and TRBJ1-5; D unclear. Germline CDR1 KGHDR, CDR2 SFDVKD. V was shortened by 1 base and J by 4 bases, with 7 bases between the two germline ends. CDR3 length: 14 amino acids. The CDR3 DNA reads TGTGCCACCAGTGATTTAGCAGGAAATCAGCCCCAGCATTTT. Translated: CATSDLAGNQPQHF.

The chain employs TRBV9 and TRBJ2-2; TRBD1 is a possible D gene (5 bases). CDR3 length equals 18 residues. Trimming removed 4 bases from V and 1 base from J, with 20 bases in between. The V gene's germline CDR1 is SGDLS and CDR2 YYNGEE. Written as DNA, the CDR3 is TGTGCCAGCAGCTTTAGGGGCAAGGGTCAGATGAACACCGGGGAGCTGTTTTTT. As protein: CASSFRGKGQMNTGELFF.

The sample holds a few counts of this clonotype. The chain links TRBV24-1 to TRBJ2-7; 10 bases fit TRBD1. Germline V gene sequence: CDR1 KGHDR, CDR2 SFDVKD. The CDR3 totals 15 residues. Germline trimming cut 4 bases from V and 6 bases from J; bases unmatched to any gene: 8. The CDR3 nucleotides read TGTGCCACCAGTGACGCGGGGACAGGGGTGGGCGAGCAGTACTTC. This gives the protein CATSDAGTGVGEQYF.

The CDR3 region is CASTNSNTGELFF. The CDR3 region has the DNA TGTGCCAGCACCAACTCGAACACCGGGGAGCTGTTTTTT. V is TRBV28 and J is TRBJ2-2, with D hard to call. The CDR3 runs 13 residues. CDR1 MDHEN and CDR2 SYDVKM come from the germline V gene. The V end was cut by 7 bases, the J end by 0 bases, with 6 bases between.

In its sample, this clonotype was seen a few times. The chain carries TRBV11-3 and TRBJ2-2; D may be TRBD1 (5 bases). Per germline, CDR1 SGHNT and CDR2 YENEEA. Trimming stripped 3 bases from V and 4 bases from J, with 12 bases between. The CDR3 has 15 residues. CDR3 region: CASSFHSGSTGELFF. CDR3 nucleotide sequence: TGTGCCAGCAGCTTTCACTCAGGGTCCACCGGGGAGCTGTTTTTT.

This clonotype was seen repeatedly, ten times or more. V is TRBV28 and J is TRBJ2-1; no definite D call. Trimming cost V 7 bases and J 1 base, with 17 bases left between them. Germline assignment: CDR1 MDHEN and CDR2 SYDVKM. The CDR3 length is 16 residues. The CDR3 here is CASTALPPVSYNEQFF. The DNA of the CDR3 is TGTGCCAGCACCGCATTACCCCCAGTGTCCTACAATGAGCAGTTCTTC.

In DNA, the CDR3 is TGTGCCAGCAGTTCATGGACTAGCGGGAGGGCCGGCTACAATGAGCAGTTCTTC. Protein product: CASSSWTSGRAGYNEQFF. This chain connects TRBV28 to TRBJ2-1, with 15 positions matching TRBD2. Germline CDR1 and CDR2: MDHEN and SYDVKM. This CDR3 has 18 amino acids. With 4 bases clipped from V and 3 bases from J, the junction kept 7 bases outside the gene matches.

This clonotype showed up just a few times. This sequence joins TRBV24-1 and TRBJ2-4; weak D call: TRBD2 (5 bases). V was shortened by 6 bases and J by 3 bases, with 11 bases between the two germline ends. This CDR3 spans 14 amino acids. Germline V gene data show CDR1 as KGHDR and CDR2 as SFDVKD. The CDR3 loop is CATSSWTDKNIQYF. The CDR3 bases are TGTGCCACCAGTTCCTGGACTGACAAAAACATTCAGTACTTC.

This clonotype has at least ten counts. The chain recombines TRBV3-1 with TRBJ2-1; D is uncertain. Trimming removed 4 bases from V and 10 bases from J, with 11 bases in between. The CDR3 is 12 residues long. Germline CDR1 reads LGHDT; CDR2 reads YNNKEL (reference sequence). CDR3 DNA sequence: TGTGCCAGCAGCCTCCAGGTCACCGAGCAGTTCTTC. This sequence encodes CASSLQVTEQFF.

Only a few counts were recorded for this clonotype. The V gene is TRBV5-1, the J gene TRBJ2-4; 9 bases map to TRBD1. In germline, CDR1 is SGHRS, CDR2 YFSETQ. V lost 4 bases, J lost 3 bases, and 8 bases stayed unmatched. The CDR3 is 16 residues long. CDR3 sequence (DNA): TGCGCCAGCAGCCCACAAACAGGGGGCTTCAAAAACATTCAGTACTTC. Translation gives CASSPQTGGFKNIQYF.

This sequence joins TRBV19 and TRBJ1-2; 7 nucleotides agree with TRBD1. The CDR3 extends over 12 amino acids. The V and J ends lost 6 bases and 5 bases, in that order; junction bases with no gene match: 3. Germline CDR1 reads LNHDA; CDR2 reads SQIVND (reference sequence). The CDR3 nucleotides are TGTGCCAGTAGGAACAGGGGTTATGGCTACACCTTC. Amino acids: CASRNRGYGYTF. Looking up the rest from reference TRBV19 and TRBJ1-2 gives the full variable domain: DGGITQSPKYLFRKEGQNVTLSCEQNLNHDAMYWYRQDPGQGLRLIYYSQIVNDFQKGDIAEGYSVSREKKESFPLTVTSAQKNPTAFYLCASRNRGYGYTFGSGTRLTVV.

The chain links TRBV6-5 to TRBJ1-3, with D possibly being TRBD1 (6 bases). This CDR3 is 15 amino acids long. Germline assignment: CDR1 MNHEY and CDR2 SVGAGI. The V gene lost 6 bases and the J gene lost 4 bases, with 16 bases spanning the gap. The CDR3 coding sequence is TGTGCCAGCAGATTAAGTACAGGGACGGGAAACACCATATATTTT. Protein sequence: CASRLSTGTGNTIYF.

This clonotype has at least ten counts. V is TRBV7-2 and J is TRBJ2-3, with 7 nucleotides matching TRBD1. The CDR3 runs to 15 residues. The trim removed 2 bases at V and 7 bases at J, leaving 9 bases unmatched. Germline V gene lookup returns CDR1 SGHTA and CDR2 FQGNSA. Written as DNA, the CDR3 is TGTGCCAGCAGCTTACTCGACAGGGAGTACCATACGCAGTATTTT. Translated, it gives CASSLLDREYHTQYF.